A selection of T cell receptor beta chains follows, all from one sample in a study of T-cell memory formation after mild COVID-19. TCRdb passed the 5' RACE reads through MiXCR, listing each CDR3 protein once. Seen here are hundreds of thousands of distinct CDR3 sequences, around a sixth observed once, and the top ten hold about a fifth. What was sequenced was PBMCs or a T cell subset sorted from them (not recorded which). Receptors originate from a man between 18 and 29 years old who had mild COVID-19 (a few samples of this study predate the infection). Cell type and time point are not known. The CDR3 runs from the conserved cysteine through the conserved F or W. D genes are given only for firm matches. For some rows the clone size is stated as once, few or many, or as a class when expanded; others skip it.

>TRBV7-3|NA|many|TRBJ2-7
TGTGCCAGCAGCGACTTTATCGGCGAGCAGTACTTC
CASSDFIGEQYF
>TRBV4-1|NA|NA|TRBJ1-1
TGCGCCAGCAGCCAAGCCCCCTATAGCTCTATGAACACTGAAGCTTTCTTT
CASSQAPYSSMNTEAFF
>TRBV4-1|NA|many|TRBJ2-5
TGCGCCAGCAGCCCCCCGGTTCTGGAGACCCAGTACTTC
CASSPPVLETQYF
>TRBV12-3/TRBV12-4|TRBD1|few|TRBJ1-6
TGTGCCAGCAGCTGGGGACAGGGAGGTTCACCCCTCCACTTT
CASSWGQGGSPLHF
>TRBV7-2|NA|NA|TRBJ2-7
TGTGCCAGCAGCTTAGGTCGCAGCGAGCAGTACTTC
CASSLGRSEQYF
>TRBV5-4|NA|few|TRBJ2-5
TGTGCCAGCAGCCCAGCGGGTGCAGGGGAGACCCAGTACTTC
CASSPAGAGETQYF
>TRBV6-1|TRBD1|few|TRBJ2-2
TGTGCCAGCGTGGGACAGGGACTCCGCGGGAACACCGGGGAGCTGTTTTTT
CASVGQGLRGNTGELFF
>TRBV12-3/TRBV12-4|TRBD1|NA|TRBJ2-1
TGTGCCAGCAGTGAAGGGACAGGAGGGTACAATGAGCAGTTCTTC
CASSEGTGGYNEQFF
>TRBV7-6|NA|few|TRBJ1-5
TGTGCCAGCAGCCCCGACGGTCGTAGCAATCAGCCCCAGCATTTT
CASSPDGRSNQPQHF
>TRBV5-1|NA|few|TRBJ2-2
TGCGCCAGCAGTCGCGGGAACGCCGTTAGCGGGGAGCTGTTTTTT
CASSRGNAVSGELFF
>TRBV7-9|NA|NA|TRBJ1-2
TGTGCCAGCAGCTTAGCGTTAGGGGAACGCTATGGCTACACCTTC
CASSLALGERYGYTF
>TRBV20-1|TRBD1|NA|TRBJ2-1
TGCAGTGCGACTGGGGTGCACAGGGGACACACTTACAATGAGCAGTTCTTC
CSATGVHRGHTYNEQFF
>TRBV6-5|NA|NA|TRBJ2-2
TGTGCCAGCAGTTACTCGCCAGAGAACACCGGGGAGCTGTTTTTT
CASSYSPENTGELFF
>TRBV5-1|TRBD2|NA|TRBJ2-5
TGCGCCAGCAGCTTGTTTCCAGCGGGGGCCGGGGAGACCCAGTACTTC
CASSLFPAGAGETQYF
>TRBV20-1|NA|NA|TRBJ1-5
TGCAGTGCTACCCCCCGACAGAGCCTCAATCAGCCCCAGCATTTT
CSATPRQSLNQPQHF
>TRBV7-3|TRBD2|NA|TRBJ2-1
TGTGCCAGCAGCTCGAGCGGGGGGCCGGTTGAGCAGTTCTTC
CASSSSGGPVEQFF
>TRBV6-5|TRBD1|once|TRBJ1-1
TGTGCCAGCAGTGCGCCGGGACAGGGATACACTGAAGCTTTCTTT
CASSAPGQGYTEAFF
>TRBV6-2/TRBV6-3|NA|NA|TRBJ1-1
TGTGCCAGCAGTTACTTAAGGACAGTTGAAGCTTTCTTT
CASSYLRTVEAFF
>TRBV7-2|TRBD1|few|TRBJ2-3
TGTGCCAGCAGCCAGCGGGGGACAGGGGGATATACGCAGTATTTT
CASSQRGTGGYTQYF
>TRBV13|NA|NA|TRBJ2-2
TGTGCCAGCAGCCCCGGGACTCTCGCCGGGGAGCTGTTTTTT
CASSPGTLAGELFF
>TRBV20-1|TRBD1|NA|TRBJ1-1
TGCAGTCCCCGCAGGGGGTTGAACACTGAAGCTTTCTTT
CSPRRGLNTEAFF
>TRBV4-1|NA|NA|TRBJ1-5
TGCGCCAGCAGCCCCCGTCGGGGGACGGGCAATCAGCCCCAGCATTTT
CASSPRRGTGNQPQHF
>TRBV6-2/TRBV6-3|NA|few|TRBJ1-4
TGTGCCAGCAGTTACTCGAGACAGCTAACTAATGAAAAACTGTTTTTT
CASSYSRQLTNEKLFF
>TRBV7-2|NA|many|TRBJ2-1
TGTGCCAGCAGCTTAGCCCGGTCCAATGAGCAGTTCTTC
CASSLARSNEQFF
>TRBV9|NA|few|TRBJ2-3
TGTGCCAGCAGCGTAGATGGGACCGGAGATACGCAGTATTTT
CASSVDGTGDTQYF
>TRBV18|TRBD1|few|TRBJ2-1
TGTGCCAGCTCGTTCACAGGGGTGGATGGTGAGCAGTTCTTC
CASSFTGVDGEQFF
>TRBV18|NA|many|TRBJ2-1
TGTGCCAGCTCACCGAATGGGGGGGCCGGGGATGAGCAGTTCTTC
CASSPNGGAGDEQFF
>TRBV7-9|NA|NA|TRBJ2-5
TGTGCCAGCAGCTTAGCTACCAACCAAGAGACCCAGTACTTC
CASSLATNQETQYF
>TRBV7-2|NA|NA|TRBJ2-5
TGTGCCAGCAGCTCGGAGGGGGGGAAGACCCAGTACTTC
CASSSEGGKTQYF
>TRBV9|TRBD2|NA|TRBJ2-5
TGTGCCAGCAGCGTAGGTCTAGCGGGGAGCGAAGAGACCCAGTACTTC
CASSVGLAGSEETQYF
>TRBV7-2|NA|few|TRBJ2-7
TGTGCCAGCAGCTTCACCCCCCCCTACGAGCAGTACTTC
CASSFTPPYEQYF
>TRBV5-5|NA|few|TRBJ2-1
TGTGCCAGCAGCTTGGGGGGTTGGGCAGGGCCTCTGAATGAGCAGTTCTTC
CASSLGGWAGPLNEQFF
>TRBV2|NA|NA|TRBJ2-5
TGTGCCAGCAGTGAACCCGTGTCGAGGGGGACCCAGTACTTC
CASSEPVSRGTQYF
>TRBV7-2|TRBD1|few|TRBJ2-3
TGTGCCAGCAGCTTAGGGGACAGTTCTTCAGATACGCAGTATTTT
CASSLGDSSSDTQYF
>TRBV6-5|NA|NA|TRBJ1-3
TGTGCCACCGCCAGGTTCTCTGGAAACACCATATATTTT
CATARFSGNTIYF
>TRBV2|TRBD1|NA|TRBJ1-6
TGTGCCACCACGGGACAGGGGGCGGGAATCCATTCACCCCTCCACTTT
CATTGQGAGIHSPLHF
>TRBV6-4|TRBD2|NA|TRBJ2-1
TGTGCCAGCAGTGACTCGGGACTAGCGGGCAATGAGCAGTTCTTC
CASSDSGLAGNEQFF
>TRBV30|NA|NA|TRBJ2-1
TGTGCCTGGAGTCAAACAGCATACAATGAGCAGTTCTTC
CAWSQTAYNEQFF
>TRBV5-6|NA|NA|TRBJ2-1
TGTGCCAGCAGCTTGCGACGGATGGGTGAGCAGTTCTTC
CASSLRRMGEQFF
>TRBV20-1|NA|NA|TRBJ1-6
TGCAGTGCTAGAGACAGGGTTGGGAATTCACCCCTCCACTTT
CSARDRVGNSPLHF